A selection of T cell receptor beta chains follows, all from one sample in a study of CD8+ T cells in alopecia areata. The table came from immunoSEQ multiplex PCR; TCRdb's copy has only in-frame clones and leaves some out. This table has around 80,000 clones, just over 50% appearing once. Sequenced input: NKG2D-high CD8+ T cells sorted from blood. The source of these receptors is a human donor with alopecia areata. The CDR3 runs from the conserved cysteine through the conserved F or W. Each record gives: D gene, clone size, CDR3 length, J gene, V gene, CDR3 protein, CDR3 DNA. D genes are given only for firm matches. Only part of the rows carry a size: once, few, many, or a class if the clone is expanded.

- - 15 TRBJ2-1 TRBV7-9 CASTQGGPPYNEQFF TGTGCCAGCACCCAGGGGGGGCCTCCTTACAATGAGCAGTTCTTC
- - 15 TRBJ2-5 TRBV4-1 CASSQDRGDQETQYF TGCGCCAGCAGCCAAGATCGAGGGGACCAAGAGACCCAGTACTTC
- - 15 TRBJ2-5 TRBV6-6 CASSYEGNPQETQYF TGTGCCAGCAGTTATGAAGGGAACCCCCAAGAGACCCAGTACTTC
TRBD1 - 16 TRBJ2-7 TRBV15 CATSRVTGTGSYEQYF TGTGCCACCAGCAGAGTCACCGGGACAGGCTCTTACGAGCAGTACTTC
- - 13 TRBJ1-1 TRBV5-6 CASSLGPGTEAFF TGTGCCAGCAGCTTAGGGCCAGGCACTGAAGCTTTCTTT
TRBD1 - 14 TRBJ1-6 TRBV9 CASSVGDSGSPLHF TGTGCCAGCAGCGTAGGGGACAGCGGATCACCCCTCCACTTT
- few 11 TRBJ1-1 TRBV29-1 CSVVGNTEAFF TGCAGCGTTGTCGGAAACACTGAAGCTTTCTTT
- - 11 TRBJ2-3 TRBV27 CASGDTDTQYF TGTGCCAGCGGGGACACAGATACGCAGTATTTT
TRBD1 - 13 TRBJ2-7 TRBV29-1 CSVESGQSYEQYF TGCAGCGTCGAATCGGGACAGTCCTACGAGCAGTACTTC
- - 11 TRBJ2-1 TRBV27 CASSPGIEQFF TGTGCCAGCAGTCCAGGGATTGAGCAGTTCTTC
- - 13 TRBJ2-3 TRBV2 CASSSTAGDTQYF TGTGCCAGCTCTTCGACCGCGGGGGATACGCAGTATTTT
- - 16 TRBJ2-5 TRBV10-3 CAISGNEKESTGTQYF TGTGCCATCAGTGGAAACGAGAAGGAGTCGACGGGGACCCAGTACTTC
TRBD2 - 15 TRBJ2-2 TRBV2 CASSAEERETGELFF TGTGCCAGCAGCGCCGAGGAGCGGGAGACCGGGGAGCTGTTTTTT
- - 17 TRBJ1-4 TRBV30 CDMGGKGAFGTNEKLFF TGTGACATGGGGGGCAAAGGCGCATTCGGGACTAATGAAAAACTGTTTTTT
- few 16 TRBJ2-6 TRBV28 CASSLPEVSGANVLTF TGTGCCAGCAGTTTACCGGAAGTCTCTGGGGCCAACGTCCTGACTTTC
TRBD1 - 16 TRBJ2-6 TRBV6-6 CASSRGQGGGANVLTF TGTGCCAGCAGTCGCGGACAGGGCGGTGGGGCCAACGTCCTGACTTTC
- - 16 TRBJ2-7 TRBV27 CASRGTRRGDYYEQYF TGTGCCAGCAGGGGGACACGCAGGGGAGATTACTACGAGCAGTACTTC
TRBD1 - 13 TRBJ1-5 TRBV27 CASSGTGNQPQHF TGTGCCAGCAGCGGGACAGGAAATCAGCCCCAGCATTTT
- - 14 TRBJ1-1 TRBV13 CASSPRQRGTEAFF TGTGCCAGTTCCCCACGGCAGCGGGGAACTGAAGCTTTCTTT
- few 12 TRBJ1-1 TRBV29-1 CSARRGGTEAFF TGCAGCGCCCGGAGGGGAGGCACTGAAGCTTTCTTT
- - 14 TRBJ2-7 TRBV9 CASSAGLQTYEQYF TGTGCCAGCAGCGCGGGACTCCAAACCTACGAGCAGTACTTC
TRBD1 - 14 TRBJ1-6 TRBV13 CASSPGQGSSPLHF TGTGCCAGCAGCCCGGGACAGGGATCTTCACCCCTCCACTTT
- - 13 TRBJ2-1 TRBV5-1 CASSSPGYNEQFF TGCGCCAGCAGCTCCCCGGGCTACAATGAGCAGTTCTTC
- - 15 TRBJ2-1 TRBV11-2 CASSLVGTVYNEQFF TGTGCCAGCAGCTTAGTAGGGACTGTCTACAATGAGCAGTTCTTC
- - 15 TRBJ1-1 TRBV6-6 CASSYFGGRGTEAFF TGTGCCAGCAGTTACTTCGGGGGGCGCGGGACTGAAGCTTTCTTT
- - 15 TRBJ1-2 TRBV10-2 CASSGPTSGHYGYTF TGCGCCAGCAGTGGCCCCACCTCAGGGCACTATGGCTACACCTTC
- - 13 TRBJ2-1 TRBV30 CAWTGSSYNEQFF TGTGCCTGGACAGGGAGCTCCTACAATGAGCAGTTCTTC
TRBD1 - 14 TRBJ2-4 TRBV28 CASSFSRGPSIQYF TGTGCCAGCAGTTTCTCCAGGGGGCCCAGCATTCAGTACTTC
TRBD2 few 18 TRBJ2-2 TRBV27 CASSLSSGLAGDTGELFF TGTGCCAGCAGTTTATCTTCCGGTCTAGCGGGGGACACCGGGGAGCTGTTTTTT
- - 12 TRBJ1-1 TRBV15 CATSPLGAEAFF TGTGCCACCAGCCCTTTGGGGGCTGAAGCTTTCTTT
TRBD1 few 16 TRBJ2-3 TRBV28 CASINYRGYGTDTQYF TGTGCCAGCATTAATTACAGGGGTTATGGGACAGATACGCAGTATTTT
- - 12 TRBJ1-2 TRBV5-1 CASSLDSYGYTF TGCGCCAGCAGCTTGGACAGCTATGGCTACACCTTC
- few 13 TRBJ2-7 TRBV25-1 CASSAGLTYEQYF TGTGCCAGCAGTGCTGGACTCACCTACGAGCAGTACTTC
- - 15 TRBJ1-5 TRBV4-1 CASSQGTDSNQPQHF TGCGCCAGCAGCCAAGGGACGGATAGCAATCAGCCCCAGCATTTT
- once 16 TRBJ2-5 TRBV5-1 CASSWEARAVRETQYF TGCGCCAGCAGCTGGGAGGCTAGGGCCGTACGCGAGACCCAGTACTTC
- - 12 TRBJ2-5 TRBV9 CASSAPQETQYF TGTGCCAGCAGCGCCCCCCAAGAGACCCAGTACTTC
- few 11 TRBJ1-2 TRBV29-1 CSVPHYYGYTF TGCAGCGTTCCGCACTACTATGGCTACACCTTC
- few 10 TRBJ2-1 TRBV28 CASSTNEQFF TGTGCCAGCAGTACCAATGAGCAGTTCTTC
- - 17 TRBJ2-1 TRBV15 CATSRDLTRETYNEQFF TGTGCCACCAGCAGAGACCTTACCAGGGAAACGTACAATGAGCAGTTCTTC
TRBD1 - 15 TRBJ2-7 TRBV9 CASSVGQGNIYEQYF TGTGCCAGCAGCGTTGGACAGGGAAATATTTACGAGCAGTACTTC
TRBD1 - 13 TRBJ2-1 TRBV4-1 CASGQQGHNEQFF TGCGCCAGCGGCCAACAGGGGCATAATGAGCAGTTCTTC
TRBD2 few 17 TRBJ2-5 TRBV4-1 CASSHDGLAGSQETQYF TGCGCCAGCAGCCATGACGGACTAGCGGGGAGTCAAGAGACCCAGTACTTC
- few 11 TRBJ2-7 TRBV29-1 CSVRQLYEQYF TGCAGCGTTCGTCAGCTCTACGAGCAGTACTTC
TRBD2 few 15 TRBJ2-1 TRBV4-2 CASSPGLAVYNEQFF TGTGCCAGCAGCCCGGGACTAGCGGTTTACAATGAGCAGTTCTTC
TRBD1 medium-sized 20 TRBJ2-2 TRBV18 CASSPLPPGTGIEDTGELFF TGTGCCAGCTCACCACTCCCCCCCGGGACAGGGATTGAGGACACCGGGGAGCTGTTTTTT
- - 15 TRBJ2-7 TRBV29-1 CSVGGAPTESYEQYF TGCAGCGTTGGAGGGGCTCCGACCGAATCCTACGAGCAGTACTTC
- - 15 TRBJ1-4 TRBV29-1 CSVETATPTNEKLFF TGCAGCGTTGAAACAGCAACCCCAACTAATGAAAAACTGTTTTTT
- once 12 TRBJ1-2 TRBV2 CAITGRGYGYTF TGTGCCATCACGGGCAGGGGCTATGGCTACACCTTC
TRBD1 few 13 TRBJ2-1 TRBV29-1 CSVLGQDHNEQFF TGCAGCGTTTTAGGACAGGACCACAATGAGCAGTTCTTC
- - 17 TRBJ2-2 TRBV4-3 CASSQTRLLMLSGELFF TGCGCCAGCAGCCAAACCCGACTACTAATGCTGAGCGGGGAGCTGTTTTTT
- - 13 TRBJ2-3 TRBV27 CASSLFLRDTQYF TGTGCCAGCAGTTTATTCTTGAGGGATACGCAGTATTTT
- - 15 TRBJ2-5 TRBV2 CASSGFAALQETQYF TGTGCCAGCAGTGGATTTGCAGCACTCCAAGAGACCCAGTACTTC
TRBD2 - 16 TRBJ2-1 TRBV4-3 CASSQDSKREWHEQFF TGCGCCAGCAGCCAAGACTCCAAGCGGGAGTGGCATGAGCAGTTCTTC
- few 14 TRBJ2-3 TRBV7-9 CASSHSRGTDTQYF TGTGCCAGCAGCCATTCCAGGGGCACAGATACGCAGTATTTT